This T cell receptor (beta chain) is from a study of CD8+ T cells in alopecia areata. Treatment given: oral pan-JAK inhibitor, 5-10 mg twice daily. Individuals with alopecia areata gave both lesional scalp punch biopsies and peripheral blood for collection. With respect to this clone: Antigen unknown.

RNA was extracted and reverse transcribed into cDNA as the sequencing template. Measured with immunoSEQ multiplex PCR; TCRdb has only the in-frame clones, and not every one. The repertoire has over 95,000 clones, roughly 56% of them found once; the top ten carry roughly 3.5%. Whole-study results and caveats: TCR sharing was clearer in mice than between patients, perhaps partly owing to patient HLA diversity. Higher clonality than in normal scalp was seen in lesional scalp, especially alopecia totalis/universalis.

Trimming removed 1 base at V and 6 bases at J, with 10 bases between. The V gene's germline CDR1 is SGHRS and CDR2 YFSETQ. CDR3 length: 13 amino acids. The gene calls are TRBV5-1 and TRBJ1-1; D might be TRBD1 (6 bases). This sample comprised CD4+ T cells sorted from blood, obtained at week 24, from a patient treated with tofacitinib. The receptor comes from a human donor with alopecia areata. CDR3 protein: CASSLRGAAEAFF. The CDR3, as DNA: TGCGCCAGCAGCTTGCGGGGGGCGGCTGAAGCTTTCTTT.